These T cell receptor beta chains were read from a single sample in a study of blood T cell repertoires in COVID-19. Using immunoSEQ multiplex PCR, the repertoire was profiled, and TCRdb retains in-frame clones only, with some absent. The table records approximately 120,000 clones, around 76% of them present only once. Sequences were obtained from peripheral blood. These receptors came from a man in his sixties with acute or convalescent COVID-19. The CDR3 runs from the conserved cysteine through the conserved F or W. A D gene is named only where the DNA matches it firmly. Size is stated for part of the rows, as once, few or many counts, or as a class when the clone is expanded.

TRBD1	TRBV27	-	TRBJ1-2	TGTGCCAGCAGCCCAGGACAGGGTTGGAGCTACACCTTC	CASSPGQGWSYTF
-	TRBV7-3	-	TRBJ1-1	TGTGCCAGCAGCTTATCGCCAGCCACAGTTGAAGCTTTCTTT	CASSLSPATVEAFF
-	TRBV5-1	-	TRBJ2-1	TGCGCCAGCAGCTTGGATCCTAGAAAAGTACGCAATGAGCAGTTCTTC	CASSLDPRKVRNEQFF
TRBD2	TRBV2	-	TRBJ2-5	TGTGCCAGCAGCCGGGGAGGGGTAGAGACCCAGTACTTC	CASSRGGVETQYF
TRBD2	TRBV9	-	TRBJ2-4	TGTGCCAGCAGCGTGGGACTAGTCGGCAACATTCAGTACTTC	CASSVGLVGNIQYF
-	TRBV30	few	TRBJ1-2	TGTGCCTGTACTATAGAGGGGGTTATGGGCTACACCTTC	CACTIEGVMGYTF
TRBD2	TRBV28	once	TRBJ2-1	TGTGCCAGCAGTTCGCCCGGACTAGCGGGGATATACAATGAGCAGTTCTTC	CASSSPGLAGIYNEQFF
TRBD2	TRBV9	-	TRBJ2-3	TGTGCCAGCAGCGCCGTAGCGGGAGGGAGGGATACGCAGTATTTT	CASSAVAGGRDTQYF
TRBD2	TRBV5-1	-	TRBJ2-7	TGCGCCAGCAGCCCAGGGACTAGTACCGAGCAGTACTTC	CASSPGTSTEQYF
-	TRBV9	-	TRBJ1-1	TGTGCCAGCAGTGCACACGTGAACACTGAAGCTTTCTTT	CASSAHVNTEAFF
TRBD2	TRBV2	-	TRBJ2-1	TGTGCCAGCAGTGCTCGACTAGCTGGCGGTGAGCAGTTCTTC	CASSARLAGGEQFF
TRBD1	TRBV6-5	once	TRBJ1-2	TGTGCCAGCAGCCGCGACAGGGGGAAGGGCTATGGCTACACCTTC	CASSRDRGKGYGYTF
-	TRBV12-3/TRBV12-4	-	TRBJ2-1	TGTGCCAGCAGTTCCCTAGCGTCCAATGAGCAGTTCTTC	CASSSLASNEQFF
-	TRBV12-3/TRBV12-4	-	TRBJ1-2	TGTGCCAGCAGTTTCCAGGGTCGGAGCTACACCTTC	CASSFQGRSYTF
-	TRBV30	-	TRBJ2-1	TGTGCCTGGAGTGTACTATACAATGAGCAGTTCTTC	CAWSVLYNEQFF
TRBD1	TRBV27	-	TRBJ2-1	TGTGCCAGCAGTTTTCTCCAGGGGGCTTACAATGAGCAGTTCTTC	CASSFLQGAYNEQFF
-	TRBV21-1	-	TRBJ1-5	TGTGCCAGCAGCAGGGGACAGGTCAATCAGCCCCAGCATTTT	CASSRGQVNQPQHF
TRBD1	TRBV24-1	few	TRBJ2-5	TGTGCCACCAGTGATTTGCGAGGGACAGGAGCTGAGACCCAGTACTTC	CATSDLRGTGAETQYF
TRBD1	TRBV19	-	TRBJ1-1	TGTGCCAGTAGTCCGGGGGCGGGACAGGGGGTCCCTGAAGCTTTCTTT	CASSPGAGQGVPEAFF
TRBD2	TRBV24-1	-	TRBJ2-3	TGTGCCACCAGTCTTGGGGGAGGGGTCAGCACAGATACGCAGTATTTT	CATSLGGGVSTDTQYF
-	TRBV3-1/TRBV3-2	-	TRBJ2-7	TGTGCCAGCAGCCAGGCCCCCCTCTACGAGCAGTACTTC	CASSQAPLYEQYF
TRBD2	TRBV5-1	-	TRBJ2-7	TGCGCCAGCATTCTCAACAGCGGGGGCGAGCAGTACTTC	CASILNSGGEQYF
-	TRBV27	-	TRBJ1-4	TGTGCCAGCAGTTTGGCCGTCGGGTATGAAAAACTGTTTTTT	CASSLAVGYEKLFF
TRBD1	TRBV5-6	few	TRBJ2-7	TGTGCCAGCAGCCGCCGCAGGGGGAGCTACGAGCAGTACTTC	CASSRRRGSYEQYF
TRBD1	TRBV29-1	-	TRBJ2-1	TGCAGCGTAGGGACAGATTCTTCATACAATGAGCAGTTCTTC	CSVGTDSSYNEQFF
TRBD1	TRBV24-1	-	TRBJ2-2	TGTGCCACCAGTGATTCAACCGGGACAGGACGCACCGGGGAGCTGTTTTTT	CATSDSTGTGRTGELFF
-	TRBV7-2	-	TRBJ1-2	TGTGCCAGCAGCTTAGGTTATGGTAGCCCCGCAGGCTACACCTTC	CASSLGYGSPAGYTF
TRBD1	TRBV18	-	TRBJ2-2	TGTGCCAGCTCACCGGACAGGGTCGGAACCGGGGAGCTGTTTTTT	CASSPDRVGTGELFF
TRBD1	TRBV5-1	-	TRBJ2-1	TGCGCCAGCAGCTTCCGACAGGGGGCCTCCTACAATGAGCAGTTCTTC	CASSFRQGASYNEQFF
-	TRBV27	-	TRBJ1-6	TGTGCCAGCACGGGAGGGGGAATCTATAATTCACCCCTCCACTTT	CASTGGGIYNSPLHF
-	TRBV13	-	TRBJ1-2	TGTGCCAGCAGCGAGAGAGGCAGGGGTCTCTATGGCTACACCTTC	CASSERGRGLYGYTF
TRBD2	TRBV2	-	TRBJ2-2	TGTGCCAGCAGGGGAGGACTAGCGGGGAACACCGGGGAGCTGTTTTTT	CASRGGLAGNTGELFF
-	TRBV7-9	-	TRBJ2-7	TGTGCCAGCAGCGGTACAGGACAGAGAAAATACGAGCAGTACTTC	CASSGTGQRKYEQYF
TRBD2	TRBV27	once	TRBJ2-7	TGTGCCAGCAGAGGACTAGCCCTTAGCGAGCAGTACTTC	CASRGLALSEQYF
-	TRBV24-1	-	TRBJ2-1	TGTGCCACCAGTGATTTGCCCCTTAATGAGCAGTTCTTC	CATSDLPLNEQFF
TRBD2	TRBV11-3	-	TRBJ2-1	TGTGCCAGCAGCCTAGAGGGACTAGCGGGAGGGTCCCGCTCCTACAATGAGCAGTTCTTC	CASSLEGLAGGSRSYNEQFF
TRBD2	TRBV7-3	-	TRBJ2-5	TGTGCCAGCAGGGATACGGGACTAGCGGGAGAGACCCAGTACTTC	CASRDTGLAGETQYF
-	TRBV21-1	-	TRBJ2-2	TGTGCCAGCAGCTCCCGAGAGTCAGGGGTGAGCACCGGGGAGCTGTTTTTT	CASSSRESGVSTGELFF
-	TRBV19	many	TRBJ1-5	TGTGCCAGTAATCAGGGATTGAACAATCAGCCCCAGCATTTT	CASNQGLNNQPQHF
TRBD1	TRBV6-1	-	TRBJ1-1	TGTGCCAGCAGTGAAGCGACAGGGGGCAGGCCTGAAGCTTTCTTT	CASSEATGGRPEAFF
TRBD2	TRBV30	-	TRBJ2-1	TGTGCCTGGAGTGTACGAGCGGGGGGGAACAATGAGCAGTTCTTC	CAWSVRAGGNNEQFF
TRBD1	TRBV5-8	-	TRBJ2-1	TGTGCCAGCAGCTTGGAGACAGGGGATCTGTACAATGAGCAGTTCTTC	CASSLETGDLYNEQFF
TRBD2	TRBV11-2	-	TRBJ2-1	TGTGCCAGCAGCTCTCTAGCGGGAGGGCCAGATGAGCAGTTCTTC	CASSSLAGGPDEQFF
TRBD2	TRBV9	few	TRBJ2-1	TGTGCCAGCAGCAAAAATAGCGGGTCCTACAATGAGCAGTTCTTC	CASSKNSGSYNEQFF
-	TRBV7-2	-	TRBJ1-6	TGTGCCAGCAGCTCTAGGGGCGACTCCTATAATTCACCCCTCCACTTT	CASSSRGDSYNSPLHF
TRBD2	TRBV13	-	TRBJ2-3	TGTGCCAGCAGCTCGAAATTTTTAATAGCGGGAGAAAGCACAGATACGCAGTATTTT	CASSSKFLIAGESTDTQYF
TRBD2	TRBV15	-	TRBJ2-2	TGTGCCACCAGCAGAGAGGCGGGAGCGAACACCGGGGAGCTGTTTTTT	CATSREAGANTGELFF
-	TRBV18	-	TRBJ2-2	TGTGCCAGCTTAAAAGATCACTCGAACACCGGGGAGCTGTTTTTT	CASLKDHSNTGELFF